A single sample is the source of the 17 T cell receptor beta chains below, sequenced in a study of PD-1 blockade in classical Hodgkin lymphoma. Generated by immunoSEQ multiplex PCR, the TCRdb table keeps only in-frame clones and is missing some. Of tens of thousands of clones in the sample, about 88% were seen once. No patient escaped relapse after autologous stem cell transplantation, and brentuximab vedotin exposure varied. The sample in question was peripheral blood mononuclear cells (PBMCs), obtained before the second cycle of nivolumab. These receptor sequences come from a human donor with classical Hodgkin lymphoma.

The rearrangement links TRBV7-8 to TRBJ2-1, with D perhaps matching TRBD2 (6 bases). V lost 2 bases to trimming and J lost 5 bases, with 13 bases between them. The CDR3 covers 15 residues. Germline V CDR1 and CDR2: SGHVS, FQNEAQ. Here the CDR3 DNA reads TGTGCCAGCAGCTTAATAGCTAGCGCCCACAATGAGCAGTTCTTC. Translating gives CASSLIASAHNEQFF.

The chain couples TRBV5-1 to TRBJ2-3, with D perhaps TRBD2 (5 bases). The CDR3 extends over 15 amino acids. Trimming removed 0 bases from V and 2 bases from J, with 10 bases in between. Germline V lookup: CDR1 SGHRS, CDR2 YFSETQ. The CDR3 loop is CASSLELAHTDTQYF. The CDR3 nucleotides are TGCGCCAGCAGCTTGGAGCTAGCCCACACAGATACGCAGTATTTT.

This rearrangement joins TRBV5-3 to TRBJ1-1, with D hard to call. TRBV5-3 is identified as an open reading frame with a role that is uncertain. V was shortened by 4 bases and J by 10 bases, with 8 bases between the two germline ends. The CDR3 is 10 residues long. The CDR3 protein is CARSGWGAFF. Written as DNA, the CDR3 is TGTGCCAGAAGCGGTTGGGGAGCTTTCTTT.

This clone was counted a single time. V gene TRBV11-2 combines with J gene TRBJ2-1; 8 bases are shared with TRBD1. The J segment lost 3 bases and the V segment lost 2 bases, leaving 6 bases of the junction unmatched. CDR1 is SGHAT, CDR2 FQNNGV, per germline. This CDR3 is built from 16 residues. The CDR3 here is CASSLRSDRGYNEQFF. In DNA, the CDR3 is TGTGCCAGCAGCTTAAGATCCGACAGGGGCTACAATGAGCAGTTCTTC.

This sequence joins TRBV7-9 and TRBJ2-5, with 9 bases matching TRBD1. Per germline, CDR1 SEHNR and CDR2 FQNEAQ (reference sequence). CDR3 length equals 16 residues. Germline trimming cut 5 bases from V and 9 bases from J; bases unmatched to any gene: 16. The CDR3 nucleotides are TGTGCCAGCAGCCGGCCCCCTCCCGGACAGGGGTGGGCCCAGTACTTC. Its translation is CASSRPPPGQGWAQYF.

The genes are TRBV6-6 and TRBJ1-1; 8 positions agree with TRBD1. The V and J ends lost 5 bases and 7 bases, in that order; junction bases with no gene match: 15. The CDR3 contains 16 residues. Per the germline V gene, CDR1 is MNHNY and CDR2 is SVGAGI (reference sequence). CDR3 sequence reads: CASSPSGGAAPFEAFF. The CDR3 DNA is TGTGCCAGCAGTCCCTCAGGGGGCGCGGCGCCTTTTGAAGCTTTCTTT.

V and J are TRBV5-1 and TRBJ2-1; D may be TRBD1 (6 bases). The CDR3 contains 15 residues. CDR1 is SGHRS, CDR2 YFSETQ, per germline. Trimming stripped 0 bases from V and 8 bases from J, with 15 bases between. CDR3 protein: CASSLAVTGGDEQFF. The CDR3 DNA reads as TGCGCCAGCAGCTTGGCCGTGACAGGCGGCGATGAGCAGTTCTTC.

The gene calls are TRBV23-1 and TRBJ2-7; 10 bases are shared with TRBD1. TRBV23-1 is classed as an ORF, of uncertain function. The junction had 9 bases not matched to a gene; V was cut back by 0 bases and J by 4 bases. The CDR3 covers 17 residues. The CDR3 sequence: CASSQSLATGGAYEQYF. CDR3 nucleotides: TGCGCCAGCAGTCAATCTCTTGCGACAGGGGGCGCGTACGAGCAGTACTTC.

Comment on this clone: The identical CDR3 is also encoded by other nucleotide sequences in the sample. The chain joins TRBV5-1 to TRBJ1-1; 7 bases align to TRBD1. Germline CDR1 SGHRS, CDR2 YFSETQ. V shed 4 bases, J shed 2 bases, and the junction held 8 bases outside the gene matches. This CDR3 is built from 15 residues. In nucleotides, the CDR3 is TGCGCCAGCAGCACCCTACAGGGGACTAACACTGAAGCTTTCTTT. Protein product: CASSTLQGTNTEAFF. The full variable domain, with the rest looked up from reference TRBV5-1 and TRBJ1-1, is KAGVTQTPRYLIKTRGQQVTLSCSPISGHRSVSWYQQTPGQGLQFLFEYFSETQRNKGNFPGRFSGRQFSNSRSEMNVSTLELGDSALYLCASSTLQGTNTEAFFGQGTRLTVV.

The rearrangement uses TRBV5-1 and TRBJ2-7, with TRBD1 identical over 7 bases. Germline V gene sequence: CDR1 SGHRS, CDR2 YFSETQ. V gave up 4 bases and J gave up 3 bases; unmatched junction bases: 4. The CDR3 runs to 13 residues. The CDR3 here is CASSVTGFYEQYF. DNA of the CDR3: TGCGCCAGCAGCGTGACAGGGTTCTACGAGCAGTACTTC.

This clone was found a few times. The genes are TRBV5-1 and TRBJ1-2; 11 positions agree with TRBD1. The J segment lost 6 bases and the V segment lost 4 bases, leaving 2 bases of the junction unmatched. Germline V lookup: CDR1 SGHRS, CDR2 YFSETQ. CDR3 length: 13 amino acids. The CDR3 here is CASSKGQGDGYTF. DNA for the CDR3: TGCGCCAGCAGCAAGGGACAGGGGGATGGCTACACCTTC.

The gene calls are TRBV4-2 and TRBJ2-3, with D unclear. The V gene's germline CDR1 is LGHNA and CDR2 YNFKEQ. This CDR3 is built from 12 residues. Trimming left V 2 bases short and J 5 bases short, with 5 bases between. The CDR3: CASSQPGDTQYF. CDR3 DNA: TGTGCCAGCAGCCAACCTGGAGATACGCAGTATTTT.

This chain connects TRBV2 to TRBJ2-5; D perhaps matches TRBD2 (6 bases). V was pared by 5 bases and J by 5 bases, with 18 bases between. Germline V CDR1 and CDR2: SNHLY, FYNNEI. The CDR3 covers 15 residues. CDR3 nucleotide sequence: TGTGCCAGCAGTCCCCGGGGGTACGACGGGGAGACCCAGTACTTC. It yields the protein CASSPRGYDGETQYF.

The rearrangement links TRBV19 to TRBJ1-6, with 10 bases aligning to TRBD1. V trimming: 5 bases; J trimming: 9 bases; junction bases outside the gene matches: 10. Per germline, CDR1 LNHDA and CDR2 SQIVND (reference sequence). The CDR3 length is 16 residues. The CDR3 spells CASSPSGGQGSSPLHF. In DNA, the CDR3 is TGTGCCAGTAGTCCTAGCGGGGGACAGGGGAGTTCACCCCTCCACTTT.

The CDR3 sequence: CASSSGASGNTIYF. As DNA, the CDR3 is TGCGCCAGCAGTTCAGGGGCCTCTGGAAACACCATATATTTT. The V gene is TRBV5-1, the J gene TRBJ1-3; weak D call: TRBD1 (6 bases). The V gene lost 5 bases and the J gene lost 0 bases, with 9 bases spanning the gap. The CDR3 loop spans 14 amino acids. Germline V CDR1 and CDR2: SGHRS, YFSETQ.

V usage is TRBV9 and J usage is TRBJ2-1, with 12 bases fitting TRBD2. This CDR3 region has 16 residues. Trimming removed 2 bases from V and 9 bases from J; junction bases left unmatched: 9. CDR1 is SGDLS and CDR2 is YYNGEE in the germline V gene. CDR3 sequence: CASSVRASGGVVEQFF. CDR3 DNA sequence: TGTGCCAGCAGCGTGCGGGCTAGCGGGGGGGTCGTTGAGCAGTTCTTC.

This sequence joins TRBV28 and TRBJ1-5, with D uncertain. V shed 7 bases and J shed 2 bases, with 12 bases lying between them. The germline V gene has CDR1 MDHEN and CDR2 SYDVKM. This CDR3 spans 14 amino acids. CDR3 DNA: TGTGCCAGCATAGAGGAAAGGCGCAATCAGCCCCAGCATTTT. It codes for CASIEERRNQPQHF.